These T cell receptor beta chains were read from a single sample in a study of T cell responses to AZD1222 COVID-19 vaccine. Profiling relied on immunoSEQ multiplex PCR, and the TCRdb table lists in-frame clones only, not all of them. The table includes around 100,000 clones, 85% to 95% detected once. Sequencing used peripheral blood, obtained on day 0 of AZD1222 vaccination. The receptors come from an adult in good health. CDR3s include the opening cysteine and the closing phenylalanine or tryptophan. The D gene is left open where the match is weak. Some rows mark clone size as missing; the rest say once, few, many or name a class of expanded clone.

D: TRBD1; length: 15; V: TRBV30; size: NA; J: TRBJ2-7; CDR3: CAWRPSGTADNGQYF; DNA: TGTGCCTGGAGGCCTTCCGGGACAGCGGACAACGGGCAGTACTTC
D: TRBD2; length: 14; V: TRBV19; size: NA; J: TRBJ2-2; CDR3: CASRASGITGELFF; DNA: TGTGCCAGTCGAGCTAGCGGGATCACCGGGGAGCTGTTTTTT
D: TRBD1; length: 13; V: TRBV5-6; size: NA; J: TRBJ1-2; CDR3: CASSSQTGTGYTF; DNA: TGTGCCAGCAGCTCGCAGACAGGGACTGGCTACACCTTC
D: NA; length: 15; V: TRBV11-3; size: few; J: TRBJ2-1; CDR3: CASSLGAGHGNEQFF; DNA: TGTGCCAGCAGCTTAGGAGCGGGACACGGCAATGAGCAGTTCTTC
D: TRBD1; length: 14; V: TRBV7-2; size: NA; J: TRBJ1-5; CDR3: CASSLFRGRQPQHF; DNA: TGTGCCAGCAGCTTATTCAGGGGGCGTCAGCCCCAGCATTTT
D: TRBD2; length: 14; V: TRBV11-2; size: NA; J: TRBJ2-5; CDR3: CASSEIAGIETQYF; DNA: TGTGCCAGCAGCGAAATAGCGGGGATAGAGACCCAGTACTTC
D: TRBD1; length: 16; V: TRBV5-4; size: NA; J: TRBJ2-7; CDR3: CASSLARTGGWNEQYF; DNA: TGTGCCAGCAGCTTGGCCCGGACAGGGGGCTGGAACGAGCAGTACTTC
D: NA; length: 11; V: TRBV5-6; size: NA; J: TRBJ2-1; CDR3: CASSFSREQFF; DNA: TGTGCCAGCAGCTTTAGTCGGGAGCAGTTCTTC
D: TRBD1; length: 15; V: TRBV7-9; size: few; J: TRBJ1-6; CDR3: CASRGKDREDSPLHF; DNA: TGTGCCAGCAGGGGCAAGGACAGGGAAGATTCACCCCTCCACTTT
D: NA; length: 14; V: TRBV2; size: once; J: TRBJ2-2; CDR3: CASSVEVNTGELFF; DNA: TGTGCCAGCAGTGTAGAAGTGAACACCGGGGAGCTGTTTTTT
D: TRBD2; length: 16; V: TRBV9; size: NA; J: TRBJ2-1; CDR3: CASSLTTSGASNEQFF; DNA: TGTGCCAGCAGCCTGACGACTAGCGGAGCCAGCAATGAGCAGTTCTTC
D: NA; length: 15; V: TRBV9; size: NA; J: TRBJ1-2; CDR3: CASSAVPGQEYGYTF; DNA: TGTGCCAGCAGCGCGGTCCCGGGACAAGAATATGGCTACACCTTC
D: NA; length: 13; V: TRBV19; size: NA; J: TRBJ1-2; CDR3: CASSIESYYGYTF; DNA: TGTGCCAGTAGTATTGAGTCATACTATGGCTACACCTTC
D: NA; length: 13; V: TRBV12-3/TRBV12-4; size: once; J: TRBJ2-7; CDR3: CASSFGRAYEQYF; DNA: TGTGCCAGCAGTTTCGGTAGGGCCTACGAGCAGTACTTC
D: TRBD1; length: 15; V: TRBV11-3; size: NA; J: TRBJ1-4; CDR3: CASSLGTGAREKLFF; DNA: TGTGCCAGCAGCTTAGGGACAGGGGCACGGGAAAAACTGTTTTTT
D: TRBD1; length: 13; V: TRBV18; size: NA; J: TRBJ2-7; CDR3: CASSPTGTGEQYF; DNA: TGTGCCAGCTCACCGACAGGGACCGGCGAGCAGTACTTC
D: NA; length: 13; V: TRBV6-5; size: NA; J: TRBJ1-4; CDR3: CASSYSTYEKLFF; DNA: TGTGCCAGCAGTTACTCGACGTATGAAAAACTGTTTTTT
D: NA; length: 13; V: TRBV6-5; size: NA; J: TRBJ2-7; CDR3: CASSYAGPYEQYF; DNA: TGTGCCAGCAGTTATGCGGGGCCGTACGAGCAGTACTTC
D: TRBD2; length: 14; V: TRBV5-1; size: NA; J: TRBJ2-1; CDR3: CASSWGLAGDEQFF; DNA: TGCGCCAGCAGCTGGGGACTAGCGGGCGATGAGCAGTTCTTC
D: TRBD1; length: 14; V: TRBV7-8; size: NA; J: TRBJ2-3; CDR3: CASSLGQGVDTQYF; DNA: TGTGCCAGCAGCTTAGGTCAGGGGGTTGATACGCAGTATTTT
D: NA; length: 12; V: TRBV6-1; size: NA; J: TRBJ2-3; CDR3: CASSENESTQYF; DNA: TGTGCCAGCAGTGAAAATGAGTCTACGCAGTATTTT
D: TRBD1; length: 14; V: TRBV14; size: NA; J: TRBJ2-3; CDR3: CASSTPGQLDTQYF; DNA: TGTGCCAGCAGCACTCCGGGACAGTTGGATACGCAGTATTTT
D: NA; length: 15; V: TRBV4-1; size: NA; J: TRBJ1-5; CDR3: CASSQEGAGNQPQHF; DNA: TGCGCCAGCAGCCAAGAGGGTGCGGGCAATCAGCCCCAGCATTTT
D: NA; length: 15; V: TRBV2; size: few; J: TRBJ2-1; CDR3: CASKIGGTYYNEQFF; DNA: TGTGCCAGCAAAATTGGTGGGACATATTACAATGAGCAGTTCTTC
D: NA; length: 15; V: TRBV6-1; size: NA; J: TRBJ1-5; CDR3: CASSEMAGADQPQHF; DNA: TGTGCCAGCAGTGAAATGGCAGGGGCGGATCAGCCCCAGCATTTT
D: TRBD2; length: 16; V: TRBV7-2; size: NA; J: TRBJ2-7; CDR3: CASSLMGLAGADEQYF; DNA: TGTGCCAGCAGCTTAATGGGGCTAGCGGGAGCGGACGAGCAGTACTTC
D: NA; length: 13; V: TRBV29-1; size: NA; J: TRBJ1-2; CDR3: CSVEGGVRYGYTF; DNA: TGCAGCGTTGAAGGGGGGGTGAGGTATGGCTACACCTTC